Included here is one T cell receptor (beta chain) sequence, with context. The table lists this clonotype with many counts. It lacks a known antigen. Within one base of it there is no much larger clone, and no base qualities were kept. TCR beta CDR3 regions were amplified from RNA transcripts for repertoire sequencing. The first round of RT-PCR was done with HTBI primers and the Qiagen OneStep RT-PCR kit, and was followed by a second round of multiplex PCR, then size selection and purification. The libraries underwent paired-end sequencing with 100 bp reads on an Illumina HiSeq2000. In the original analysis: Reads were processed with SOAPnuke, discarding reads with adapters, uncalled bases, mean Phred below 15, or no exact constant-primer or identifier match. COPE v1.2.5 was used to merge high-quality paired reads. Each unique nucleotide sequence was defined as a clonotype, and clonotypes were aligned to IMGT TRB V, D and J references with MiTCR v1.1. The analysis was limited to V-J combinations with a frequency above 0.0001, which together covered 99.2% of the repertoires. For each V-J combination, a TCR clonal expansion and chaos score was defined as F50 clonal expansion divided by the chaos observed in the TCRdist matrix. Welch's t-statistics and random forest were used to reduce features to approximately 13 V-J combinations, which were fed into a naive Bayes classifier. The Morisita-Horn index was used to measure how similar the thyroid and blood repertoires were. TCRdb itself trimmed the public reads at Q25 with fastp, ran MiXCR and retained productive beta chains. One record per CDR3 amino acid sequence lists the most common genes and DNA. TCRdb assigned the V and J calls; the authors' analysis was not used. For this sample there are roughly 380,000 distinct CDR3 sequences; approximately 15% appear just once. The ten largest account for roughly 7% of the sample.

The sample comes from a study of Graves' ophthalmopathy and Graves' hyperthyroidism (dated by TCRdb to 2016 to 2019). As for the study more broadly: Peripheral blood was collected at initial diagnosis, prior to any treatment. The study used signatures of the TCR beta repertoire to tell Graves' ophthalmopathy apart from Graves' hyperthyroidism and to predict which patients would progress to ophthalmopathy. In total, approximately 130 blood samples were TCR-sequenced: 40 to 45 ophthalmopathy, approximately 75 hyperthyroidism and about 17 hyperthyroidism-to-ophthalmopathy patients. To explore V-J signatures distinguishing ophthalmopathy from hyperthyroidism, a discovery set of some 100 patients (roughly 44 ophthalmopathy, about 57 stable hyperthyroidism) was enrolled. For independent validation, a separate cohort was made up of 18 hyperthyroidism patients plus 17 patients who later progressed from hyperthyroidism to ophthalmopathy. In over 5 hyperthyroidism patients, the T-cell repertoire of thyroid tissue was compared with the T-cell repertoire of blood. Once sampling was done, hyperthyroidism patients were given methimazole at a starting dose of 30 mg daily, while ophthalmopathy patients were given high-dose intravenous methylprednisolone. The roughly 94 discovery patients were randomly divided into training and test sets at a 7:3 ratio. Study-wide findings and limitations: In validation, the model predicted ophthalmopathy progression with more than 70% sensitivity and 72.22% specificity; some 13 predicted patients were CT-confirmed with GO in a median of approximately 6.5 months. Among expanded thyroid clonotypes with frequency above 0.001, most also showed up in blood, which suggests that blood repertoires may reflect the thyroid immune response. In cross-validation, the 13-signature model distinguished ophthalmopathy from stable hyperthyroidism with 87.88% sensitivity and about 81% specificity, while in the test set the corresponding values were about 80% and 75%. No statistical method was used to set the sample size in advance, and the investigators knew which group each participant was assigned to.

The germline V gene (reference sequence) sets CDR1 to LGHDT and CDR2 to YNNKEL. The CDR3 has 13 amino acids, counting the end cysteine and phenylalanine. Just the 39-base CDR3 DNA is kept, in frame starting at base 1. The trim is 2 bases for V and 14 bases for J, with a gap of 13 bases between the germline ends. Hyperthyroidism was defined as stable when no progression to ophthalmopathy occurred within 18 months of follow-up. Hyperthyroidism patients were newly diagnosed, were aged 18 to 65 years, and had a disease duration under 2 months. Anyone with other autoimmune diseases, uncontrolled infections, pregnancy or lactation was excluded from the study. Clinical symptoms, serum thyroxine, TRAb, thyroid ultrasound and orbital computed tomography formed the basis of the diagnosis. Using Ficoll-Paque density gradient centrifugation, PBMCs were isolated from 9 to 10 ml of fresh peripheral blood. Total RNA was extracted using Trizol reagent, and RNA quality was checked on an Agilent 2100 Bioanalyzer.

The rearrangement combines TRBV3-1 with TRBJ1-6, with TRBD1 tentatively as D gene (5 bases match). The source material was peripheral blood. The clonotype originates from a woman aged 18-35 years with stable Graves' hyperthyroidism. Donor details come from another sample of the same person, matched by shared clones. The CDR3 in this case is CASSQLDSSALHF. The DNA sequence follows: TGTGCCAGCAGCCAATTAGACAGCTCGGCCCTCCACTTT.